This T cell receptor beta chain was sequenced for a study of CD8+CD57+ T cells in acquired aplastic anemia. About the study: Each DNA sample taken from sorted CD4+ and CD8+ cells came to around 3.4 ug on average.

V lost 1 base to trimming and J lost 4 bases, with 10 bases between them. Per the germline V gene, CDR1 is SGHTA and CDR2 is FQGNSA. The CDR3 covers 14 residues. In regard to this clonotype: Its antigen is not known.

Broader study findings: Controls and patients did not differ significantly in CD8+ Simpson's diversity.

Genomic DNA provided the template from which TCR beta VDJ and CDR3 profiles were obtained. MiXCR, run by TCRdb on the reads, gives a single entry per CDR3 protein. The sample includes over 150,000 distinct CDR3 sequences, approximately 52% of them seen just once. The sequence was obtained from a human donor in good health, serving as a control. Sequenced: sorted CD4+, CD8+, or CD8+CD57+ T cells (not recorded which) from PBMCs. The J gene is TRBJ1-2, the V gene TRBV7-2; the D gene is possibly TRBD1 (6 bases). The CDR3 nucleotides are TGTGCCAGCAGCTTAGTTAGGGACACCTATGGCTACACCTTC. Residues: CASSLVRDTYGYTF. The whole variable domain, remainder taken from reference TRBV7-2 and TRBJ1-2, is GAGVSQSPSNKVTEKGKDVELRCDPISGHTALYWYRQSLGQGLEFLIYFQGNSAPDKSGLPSDRFSAERTGGSVSTLTIQRTQQEDSAVYLCASSLVRDTYGYTFGSGTRLTVV.